The next 18 T cell receptor beta chains were all read from a single sample in a study of blood T cell repertoires in COVID-19. TCRdb's table, derived via immunoSEQ multiplex PCR, lists solely in-frame clones and lacks some. The sample lists 9,100 or so clones; 75% to 90% were seen once. The sample comprised peripheral blood. These receptor sequences come from a human donor with active COVID-19. The donor label of this sample is uncertain.

The chain combines TRBV7-3 with TRBJ2-2, with 7 bases identical to TRBD2. J lost 6 bases, V lost 4 bases, and 20 bases had no gene match. The CDR3 extends over 19 amino acids. Germline V CDR1 and CDR2: SGHTA, FQGTGA. The CDR3 sequence is CASSSRTRGRALYPGELFF. CDR3 nucleotide sequence: TGTGCCAGCAGCTCCCGGACTAGAGGGAGGGCCTTGTACCCCGGGGAGCTGTTTTTT.

This clone is deemed large. V usage is TRBV7-2 and J usage is TRBJ2-7, with 7 nucleotides matching TRBD1. J lost 4 bases, V lost 1 base, and 13 bases had no gene match. Per the germline V gene, CDR1 is SGHTA and CDR2 is FQGNSA. The CDR3 length is 17 residues. CDR3 in amino acids: CASSLDLIWTGHYEQYV. In DNA form, the CDR3 reads TGTGCCAGCAGCTTAGATCTGATTTGGACAGGACATTACGAGCAGTACGTC.

In this sample, this clone turned up a few times. The genes are TRBV4-1 and TRBJ1-3, with 7 bases fitting TRBD1. CDR3 size: 13 residues. CDR1 is MGHRA, CDR2 YSYEKL, per germline. V was pared by 4 bases and J by 8 bases, with 5 bases of the junction left unmatched. CDR3 in amino acids: CASSLQGEDTIYF. CDR3 DNA: TGCGCCAGCAGCCTTCAGGGGGAGGACACCATATATTTT.

J is TRBJ2-7 and V is TRBV7-8; 8 bases map to TRBD1. This CDR3 spans 13 amino acids. CDR1 and CDR2 from the germline V gene are SGHVS and FQNEAQ. Trimming cost V 7 bases and J 4 bases; bases outside gene matches: 6. CDR3 in amino acids: CASNGQGVYEQYF. CDR3 nucleotides: TGTGCCAGCAACGGACAGGGTGTTTACGAGCAGTACTTC.

The chain combines TRBV28 with TRBJ1-5; tentatively, D is TRBD1 (6 bases). V lost 8 bases to trimming and J lost 5 bases, with 22 bases between them. CDR1 and CDR2 (germline): MDHEN, SYDVKM. The CDR3 is 16 amino acids. CDR3 residues: CASREPPQGRHQPQHF. The CDR3 bases are TGTGCCAGCCGTGAACCCCCACAGGGTCGGCATCAGCCCCAGCATTTT.

This chain joins TRBV7-9 and TRBJ2-7; TRBD2 might be the D (6 bases). The CDR3 consists of 14 residues. Trimming left V 4 bases short and J 6 bases short, with 16 bases between. CDR1 and CDR2 from the germline V gene are SEHNR and FQNEAQ (reference sequence). CDR3 coding DNA: TGTGCCAGCAGCTCCACCCGCGGGAAGGGCGAGCAGTACGTC. It encodes CASSSTRGKGEQYV.

The rearrangement joins TRBV4-3 to TRBJ2-1, with 10 bases identical to TRBD1. CDR3 size: 16 residues. The V segment lost 3 bases and the J segment 7 bases; nucleotides outside the gene matches: 9. Germline values: CDR1 LGHNA, CDR2 YSLEER. The CDR3 DNA is TGCGCCAGCAGCCAGGAAAGGACAGGGGGGTTGAATGAGCAGTTCTTC. Amino acid sequence: CASSQERTGGLNEQFF.

Written as DNA, the CDR3 is TGTGCCAGCAGGAGAAGGACAGGGGAGGAGGGCTACACCTTC. This sequence encodes CASRRRTGEEGYTF. The chain combines TRBV6-4 with TRBJ1-2; TRBD1 agrees at 9 bases. Germline V gene sequence: CDR1 MRHNA, CDR2 SNTAGT. This CDR3 is 14 amino acids long. The V segment lost 6 bases and the J segment 8 bases; nucleotides outside the gene matches: 10.

The chain combines TRBV18 with TRBJ1-1; 9 positions match TRBD1. This CDR3 comprises 15 residues. Germline-derived CDR1 and CDR2 are KGHSH and LQKENI. With 6 bases clipped from V and 7 bases from J, the junction kept 12 bases outside the gene matches. CDR3 bases: TGTGCCAGCTCGCAACCTAAACAGGGGGCGGATGAAGCTTTCTTT. Encoded protein: CASSQPKQGADEAFF.

The genes are TRBV7-9 and TRBJ2-1; 9 bases match TRBD2. This CDR3 has 13 amino acids. After removal of 1 base from V and 8 bases from J, the junction contained 0 bases not matched to a gene. Germline V gene data show CDR1 as SEHNR and CDR2 as FQNEAQ (reference sequence). The CDR3 coding sequence is TGTGCCAGCAGCTTAGAGCGGGGGGATGAGCAGTTCTTC. Translating it yields CASSLERGDEQFF.

V is TRBV7-3 and J is TRBJ2-1; TRBD2 agrees at 8 bases. The length of the CDR3 is 16 residues. Unmatched junction bases numbered 5, after V lost 1 base and J lost 3 bases. The V gene's germline CDR1 is SGHTA and CDR2 FQGTGA. CDR3 loop: CASSLSGGLYYNEQFF. CDR3 in DNA: TGTGCCAGCAGCTTAAGCGGGGGGCTTTACTACAATGAGCAGTTCTTC.

This chain joins TRBV9 and TRBJ1-2; 10 bases fit TRBD1. V lost 4 bases, J lost 2 bases, and 2 bases stayed unmatched. The V gene's germline CDR1 is SGDLS and CDR2 YYNGEE. The CDR3 length is 14 residues. The CDR3 loop reads CASSRTGGNYGYTF. In DNA form, the CDR3 reads TGTGCCAGCAGCCGGACAGGGGGGAACTATGGCTACACCTTC.

In nucleotides, the CDR3 is TGTGCCAGCAGCTCAGGCAGGGGTGAGGGCTACACCTTC. Encoded protein: CASSSGRGEGYTF. The chain has TRBV7-9 and TRBJ1-2, with a possible D match to TRBD1 (6 bases). The CDR3 spans 13 residues. Germline V gives CDR1 SEHNR, CDR2 FQNEAQ (reference sequence). Trimming stripped 4 bases from V and 8 bases from J, with 14 bases between.

The chain joins TRBV7-9 to TRBJ2-3, with 9 nucleotides matching TRBD2. Trimming removed 10 bases from V and 0 bases from J; junction bases left unmatched: 14. The length of the CDR3 is 17 residues. Germline V gene data show CDR1 as SEHNR and CDR2 as FQNEAQ (reference sequence). The CDR3 bases are TGTGCCACCCCTTCGACTAGCGGAGGGCCTAGCACAGATACGCAGTATTTT. This translates into CATPSTSGGPSTDTQYF.

This sequence joins TRBV12-3 or TRBV12-4 and TRBJ1-1; D is possibly TRBD1 (6 bases). The CDR3 loop spans 13 amino acids. Trimming pared 6 bases from V and 0 bases from J, leaving 8 bases between. CDR3 nucleotide sequence: TGTGCCAGCAGGAGGACAGTGAACACTGAAGCTTTCTTT. It codes for CASRRTVNTEAFF.

This chain joins TRBV9 and TRBJ1-3, with 7 bases identical to TRBD1. The germline CDR1 and CDR2 sequences are SGDLS and YYNGEE. This CDR3 contains 16 residues. V shed 4 bases and J 4 bases; nucleotides not matched to a gene: 11. DNA for the CDR3: TGTGCCAGCAGCTCCCCCCCGACAGGGTACGGAAACACCATATATTTT. It is translated as CASSSPPTGYGNTIYF.

This chain uses TRBV13 with TRBJ2-7, with 7 nucleotides matching TRBD1. The V and J ends lost 0 bases and 3 bases, in that order; junction bases with no gene match: 2. Per germline, CDR1 PRHDT and CDR2 FYEKMQ (reference sequence). The CDR3 is 14 residues long. The CDR3 nucleotides read TGTGCCAGCAGCTTAGGAGACAGGGTCTACGAGCAGTACTTC. Amino acids: CASSLGDRVYEQYF.

The chain employs TRBV27 and TRBJ2-1; 14 bases map to TRBD2. Germline CDR1 is MNHEY and CDR2 is SMNVEV (reference sequence). The CDR3 is 19 residues long. V dropped 6 bases and J dropped 4; count of bases not matched to a gene: 14. The CDR3 sequence is CASSPTSGRASMFYNEQFF. The CDR3 nucleotides are TGTGCCAGCAGCCCGACTAGCGGGAGGGCCTCCATGTTTTACAATGAGCAGTTCTTC.